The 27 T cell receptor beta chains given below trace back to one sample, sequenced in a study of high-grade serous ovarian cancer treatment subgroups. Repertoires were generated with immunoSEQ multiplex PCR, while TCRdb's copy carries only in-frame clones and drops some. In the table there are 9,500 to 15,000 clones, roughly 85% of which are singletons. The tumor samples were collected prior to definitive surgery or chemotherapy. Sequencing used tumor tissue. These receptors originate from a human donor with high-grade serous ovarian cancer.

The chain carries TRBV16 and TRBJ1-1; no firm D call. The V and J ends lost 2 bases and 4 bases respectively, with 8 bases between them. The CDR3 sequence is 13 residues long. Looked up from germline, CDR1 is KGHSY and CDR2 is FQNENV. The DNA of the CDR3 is TGTGCCAGCAGCCAAAGGACGAGCACTGAAGCTTTCTTT. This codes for CASSQRTSTEAFF.

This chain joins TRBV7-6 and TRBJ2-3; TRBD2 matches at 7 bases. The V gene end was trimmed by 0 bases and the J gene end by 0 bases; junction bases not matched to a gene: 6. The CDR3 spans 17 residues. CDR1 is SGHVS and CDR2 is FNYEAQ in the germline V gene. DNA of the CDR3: TGTGCCAGCAGCTTAGCGCTTGAGCGGGGAAGCACAGATACGCAGTATTTT. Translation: CASSLALERGSTDTQYF.

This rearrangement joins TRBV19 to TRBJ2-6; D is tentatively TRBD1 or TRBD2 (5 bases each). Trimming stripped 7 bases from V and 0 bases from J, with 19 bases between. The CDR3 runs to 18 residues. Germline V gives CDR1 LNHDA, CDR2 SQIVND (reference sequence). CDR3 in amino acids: CASMLSGPSFSGANVLTF. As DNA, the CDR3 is TGTGCCAGTATGTTGTCGGGACCGAGTTTCTCTGGGGCCAACGTCCTGACTTTC.

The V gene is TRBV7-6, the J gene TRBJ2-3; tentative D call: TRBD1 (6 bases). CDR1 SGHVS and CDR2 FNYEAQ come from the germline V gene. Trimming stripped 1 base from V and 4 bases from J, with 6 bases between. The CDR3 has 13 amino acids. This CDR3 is CASSLGGPDTQYF. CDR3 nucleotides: TGTGCCAGCAGCTTAGGGGGGCCAGATACGCAGTATTTT.

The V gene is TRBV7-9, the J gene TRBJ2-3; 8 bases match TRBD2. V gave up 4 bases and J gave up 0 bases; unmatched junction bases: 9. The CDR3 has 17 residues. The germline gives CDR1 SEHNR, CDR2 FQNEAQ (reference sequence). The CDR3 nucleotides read TGTGCCAGCAGCTCAGTGGGACTAGGGAAGAGCACAGATACGCAGTATTTT. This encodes CASSSVGLGKSTDTQYF. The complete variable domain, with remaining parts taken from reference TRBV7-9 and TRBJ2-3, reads DTGVSQNPRHKITKRGQNVTFRCDPISEHNRLYWYRQTLGQGPEFLTYFQNEAQLEKSRLLSDRFSAERPKGSFSTLEIQRTEQGDSAMYLCASSSVGLGKSTDTQYFGPGTRLTVL.

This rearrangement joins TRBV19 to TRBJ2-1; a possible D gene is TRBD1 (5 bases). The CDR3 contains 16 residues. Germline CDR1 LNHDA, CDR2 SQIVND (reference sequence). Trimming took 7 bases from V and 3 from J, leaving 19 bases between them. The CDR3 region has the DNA TGTGCCAGTACCCCAGGGCGGCAGGGCCGCTACAATGAGCAGTTCTTC. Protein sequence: CASTPGRQGRYNEQFF.

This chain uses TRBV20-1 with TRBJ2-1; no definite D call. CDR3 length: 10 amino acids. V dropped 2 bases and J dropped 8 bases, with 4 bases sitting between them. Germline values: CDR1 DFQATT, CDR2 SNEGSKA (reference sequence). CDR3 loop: CSARLDEQFF. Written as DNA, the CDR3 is TGCAGTGCTAGACTCGATGAGCAGTTCTTC.

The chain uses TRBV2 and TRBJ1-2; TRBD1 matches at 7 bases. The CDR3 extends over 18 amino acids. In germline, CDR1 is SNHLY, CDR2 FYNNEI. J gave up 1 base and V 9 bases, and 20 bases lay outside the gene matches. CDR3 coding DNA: TGTGCCAGTCGCCTCCCTCCCCGGGACAGCTATCATAACTATGGCTACACCTTC. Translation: CASRLPPRDSYHNYGYTF.

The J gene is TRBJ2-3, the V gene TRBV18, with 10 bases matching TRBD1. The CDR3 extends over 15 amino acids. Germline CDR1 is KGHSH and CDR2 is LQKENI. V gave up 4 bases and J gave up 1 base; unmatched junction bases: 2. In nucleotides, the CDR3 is TGTGCCAGCTCACGCGGGACAGGGGGCACAGATACGCAGTATTTT. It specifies CASSRGTGGTDTQYF.

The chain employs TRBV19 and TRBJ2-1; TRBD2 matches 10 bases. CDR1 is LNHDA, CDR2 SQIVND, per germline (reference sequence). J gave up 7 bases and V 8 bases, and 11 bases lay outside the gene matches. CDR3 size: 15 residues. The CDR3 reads CASYKAGGLRNEQFF. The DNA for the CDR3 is TGTGCCAGTTATAAAGCGGGGGGGCTTAGGAATGAGCAGTTCTTC.

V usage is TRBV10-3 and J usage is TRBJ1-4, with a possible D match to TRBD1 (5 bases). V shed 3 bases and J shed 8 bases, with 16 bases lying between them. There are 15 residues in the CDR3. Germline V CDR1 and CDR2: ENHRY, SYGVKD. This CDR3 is CAISDVSPGSEKLFF. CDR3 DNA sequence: TGTGCCATCAGTGATGTGTCTCCAGGGTCGGAAAAACTGTTTTTT.

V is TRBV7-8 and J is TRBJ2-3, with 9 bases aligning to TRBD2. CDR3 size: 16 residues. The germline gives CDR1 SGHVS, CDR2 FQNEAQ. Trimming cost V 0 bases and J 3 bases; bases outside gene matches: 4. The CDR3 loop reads CASSLANSGGTDTQYF. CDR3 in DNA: TGTGCCAGCAGCTTAGCGAATAGCGGGGGAACAGATACGCAGTATTTT.

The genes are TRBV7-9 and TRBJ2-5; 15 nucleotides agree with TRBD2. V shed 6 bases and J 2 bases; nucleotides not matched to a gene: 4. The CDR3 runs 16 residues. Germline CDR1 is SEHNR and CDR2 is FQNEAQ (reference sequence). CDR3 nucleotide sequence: TGTGCCAGCAGTCGGGGACTAGCGGGGGGACAAGAGACCCAGTACTTC. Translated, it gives CASSRGLAGGQETQYF.

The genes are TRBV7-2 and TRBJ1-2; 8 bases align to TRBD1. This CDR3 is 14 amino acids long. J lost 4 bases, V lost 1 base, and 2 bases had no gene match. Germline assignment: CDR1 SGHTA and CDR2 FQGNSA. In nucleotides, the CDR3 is TGTGCCAGCAGCTTAGGGACAGGGAGCTATGGCTACACCTTC. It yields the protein CASSLGTGSYGYTF.

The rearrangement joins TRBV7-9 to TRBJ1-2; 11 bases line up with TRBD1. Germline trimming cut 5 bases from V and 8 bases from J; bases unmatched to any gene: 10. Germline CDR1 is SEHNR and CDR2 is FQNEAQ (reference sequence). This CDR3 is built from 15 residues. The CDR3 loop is CASSDRTGGEGGYTF. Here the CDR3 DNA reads TGTGCCAGCAGCGACCGGACAGGGGGCGAGGGCGGCTACACCTTC.

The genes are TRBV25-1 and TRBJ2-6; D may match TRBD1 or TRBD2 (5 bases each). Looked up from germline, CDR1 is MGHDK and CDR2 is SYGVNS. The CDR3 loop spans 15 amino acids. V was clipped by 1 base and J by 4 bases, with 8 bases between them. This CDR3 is CASSEWGSGANVLTF. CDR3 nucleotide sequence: TGTGCCAGCAGTGAATGGGGGTCCGGGGCCAACGTCCTGACTTTC. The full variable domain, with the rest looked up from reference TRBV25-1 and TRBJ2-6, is EADIYQTPRYLVIGTGKKITLECSQTMGHDKMYWYQQDPGMELHLIHYSYGVNSTEKGDLSSESTVSRIRTEHFPLTLESARPSHTSQYLCASSEWGSGANVLTFGAGSRLTVL.

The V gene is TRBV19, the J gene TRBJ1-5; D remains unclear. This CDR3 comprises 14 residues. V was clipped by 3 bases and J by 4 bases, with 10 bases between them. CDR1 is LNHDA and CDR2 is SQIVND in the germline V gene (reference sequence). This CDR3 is CASSIRGINQPQHF. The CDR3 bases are TGTGCCAGTAGTATTAGAGGGATTAATCAGCCCCAGCATTTT.

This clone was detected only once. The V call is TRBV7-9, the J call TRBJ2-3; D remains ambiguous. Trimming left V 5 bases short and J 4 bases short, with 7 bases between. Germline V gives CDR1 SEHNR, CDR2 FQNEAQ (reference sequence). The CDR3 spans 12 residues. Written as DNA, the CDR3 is TGTGCCAGCAGCCCCACCCCAGATACGCAGTATTTT. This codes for CASSPTPDTQYF. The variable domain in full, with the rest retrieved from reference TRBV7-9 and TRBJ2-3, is DTGVSQNPRHKITKRGQNVTFRCDPISEHNRLYWYRQTLGQGPEFLTYFQNEAQLEKSRLLSDRFSAERPKGSFSTLEIQRTEQGDSAMYLCASSPTPDTQYFGPGTRLTVL.

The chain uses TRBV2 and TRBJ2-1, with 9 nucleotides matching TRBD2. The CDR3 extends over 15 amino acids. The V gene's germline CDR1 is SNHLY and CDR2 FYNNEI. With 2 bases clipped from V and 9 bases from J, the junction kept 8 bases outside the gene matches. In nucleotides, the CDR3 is TGTGCCAGCAGTGAACTTGCGGGGGGGGCCGGTGAGCAGTTCTTC. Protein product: CASSELAGGAGEQFF.

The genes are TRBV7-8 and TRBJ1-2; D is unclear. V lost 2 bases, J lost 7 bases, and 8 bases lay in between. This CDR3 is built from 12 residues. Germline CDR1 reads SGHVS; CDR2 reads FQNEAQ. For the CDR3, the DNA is TGTGCCAGCAGCTTATTTGGGGTTGGCTACACCTTC. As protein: CASSLFGVGYTF.

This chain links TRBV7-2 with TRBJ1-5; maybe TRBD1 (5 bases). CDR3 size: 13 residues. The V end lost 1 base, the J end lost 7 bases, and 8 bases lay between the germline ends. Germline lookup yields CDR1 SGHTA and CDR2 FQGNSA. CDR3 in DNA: TGTGCCAGCAGCTTAGTCGGGGGACAGCCCCAGCATTTT. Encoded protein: CASSLVGGQPQHF.

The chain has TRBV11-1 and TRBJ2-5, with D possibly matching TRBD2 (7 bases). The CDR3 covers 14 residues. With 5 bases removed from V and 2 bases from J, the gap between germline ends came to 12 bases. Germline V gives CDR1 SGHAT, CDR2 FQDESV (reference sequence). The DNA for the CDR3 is TGTGCCAGCAGCCAACGGGGGGCTCAAGAGACCCAGTACTTC. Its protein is CASSQRGAQETQYF. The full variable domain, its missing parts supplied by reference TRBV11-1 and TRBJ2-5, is EAEVAQSPRYKITEKSQAVAFWCDPISGHATLYWYRQILGQGPELLVQFQDESVVDDSQLPKDRFSAERLKGVDSTLKIQPAELGDSAMYLCASSQRGAQETQYFGPGTRLLVL.

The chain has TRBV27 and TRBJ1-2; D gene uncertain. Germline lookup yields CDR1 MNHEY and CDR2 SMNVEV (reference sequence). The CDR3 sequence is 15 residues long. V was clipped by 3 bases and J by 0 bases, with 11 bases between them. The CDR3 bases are TGTGCCAGCAGTTTTGAGAGGAACTCTAACTATGGCTACACCTTC. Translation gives CASSFERNSNYGYTF.

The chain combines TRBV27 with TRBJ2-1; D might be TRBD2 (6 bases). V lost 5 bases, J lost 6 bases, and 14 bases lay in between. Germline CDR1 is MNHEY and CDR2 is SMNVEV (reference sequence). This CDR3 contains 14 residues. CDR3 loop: CASSRAGPTNEQFF. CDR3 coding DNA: TGTGCCAGCAGTCGCGCGGGGCCCACCAATGAGCAGTTCTTC.

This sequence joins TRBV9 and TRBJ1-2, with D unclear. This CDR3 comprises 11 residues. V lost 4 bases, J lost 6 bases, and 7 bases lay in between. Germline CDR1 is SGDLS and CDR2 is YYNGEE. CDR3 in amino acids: CASSKLDGYTF. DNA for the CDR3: TGTGCCAGCAGCAAACTTGATGGCTACACCTTC. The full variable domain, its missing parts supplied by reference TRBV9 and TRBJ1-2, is DSGVTQTPKHLITATGQRVTLRCSPRSGDLSVYWYQQSLDQGLQFLIQYYNGEERAKGNILERFSAQQFPDLHSELNLSSLELGDSALYFCASSKLDGYTFGSGTRLTVV.

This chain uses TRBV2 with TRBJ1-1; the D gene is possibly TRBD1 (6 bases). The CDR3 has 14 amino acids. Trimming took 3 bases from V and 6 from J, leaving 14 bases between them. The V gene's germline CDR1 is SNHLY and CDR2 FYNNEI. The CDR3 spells CASSDRTAKPEAFF. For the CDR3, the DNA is TGTGCCAGCAGTGATAGGACAGCCAAACCTGAAGCTTTCTTT.

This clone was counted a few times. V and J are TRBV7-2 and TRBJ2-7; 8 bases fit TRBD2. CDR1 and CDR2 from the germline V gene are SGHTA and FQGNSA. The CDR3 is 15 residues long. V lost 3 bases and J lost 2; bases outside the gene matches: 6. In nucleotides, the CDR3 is TGTGCCAGCAGCTTCCTGGCGGGGGGAACCTACGAGCAGTACGTC. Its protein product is CASSFLAGGTYEQYV.